This T cell receptor beta chain was found in a study of human T cells and chemical hapten exposure. As for the study in general: Small discrepancies in pooled library volume mainly accounted for the varying TCR yields per sample.

Overall study findings and caveats: High-frequency TCRs, those above 1 in 1000, stayed the same after DPC sensitization.

It was from unfractionated whole blood that total RNA was extracted. Each cDNA molecule in the library carried unique molecular identifiers. TCRdb fed the 5' RACE reads into MiXCR, producing one record per CDR3 protein. The table shows tens of thousands of distinct CDR3 sequences, with approximately 7.7% occurring only once. A word on this clonotype: Its cognate antigen is unknown.

The sequence was obtained from a male donor in good health.

The CDR3 region is CASRSLRTDHMILHF. Written as DNA, the CDR3 is TGTGCCAGCAGGTCCCTTCGGACAGACCATATGATCCTCCACTTT. The chain has TRBV27 and TRBJ1-6; TRBD1 might be the D (6 bases). Trimming took 6 bases from V and 15 from J, leaving 24 bases between them. Germline CDR1 MNHEY, CDR2 SMNVEV (reference sequence). The CDR3 length is 15 residues.